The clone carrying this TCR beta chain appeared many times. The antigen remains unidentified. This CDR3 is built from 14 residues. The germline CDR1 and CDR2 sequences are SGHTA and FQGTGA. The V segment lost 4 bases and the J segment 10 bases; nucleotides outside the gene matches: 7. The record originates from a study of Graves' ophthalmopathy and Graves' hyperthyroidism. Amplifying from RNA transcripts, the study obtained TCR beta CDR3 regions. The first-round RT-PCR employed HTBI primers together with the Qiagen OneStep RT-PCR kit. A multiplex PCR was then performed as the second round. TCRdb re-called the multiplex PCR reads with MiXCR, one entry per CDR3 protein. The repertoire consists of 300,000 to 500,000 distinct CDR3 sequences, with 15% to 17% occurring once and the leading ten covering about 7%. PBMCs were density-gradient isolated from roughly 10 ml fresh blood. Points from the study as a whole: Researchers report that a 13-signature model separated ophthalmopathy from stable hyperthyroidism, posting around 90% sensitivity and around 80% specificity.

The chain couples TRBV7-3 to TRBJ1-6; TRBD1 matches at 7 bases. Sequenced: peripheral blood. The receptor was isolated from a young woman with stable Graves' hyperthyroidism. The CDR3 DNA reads TGTGCCAGCAGCTCGACAGGGAATCTCTCACCCCTCCACTTT. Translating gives CASSSTGNLSPLHF.